The clone carrying this T cell receptor (beta chain) appeared a single time. Its antigen remains unidentified. This entry belongs to a study of OX40 agonist ivuxolimab in advanced cancers. Study overall: Clinicians treated patients with ivuxolimab, an agonistic anti-OX40 (CD134) antibody. The dose of intravenous ivuxolimab that patients received every 2 weeks ranged from 0.01 to 10 mg/kg. Mean age approximately 59 years, range 23 to 79; roughly 80% male. General study results and limits: CD4+ T cells averaged fewer expanded clones than CD8+ T cells.

Profiled with immunoSEQ multiplex PCR; TCRdb holds only in-frame clones, not every one. Of roughly 90,000 clones in the sample, around nine tenths were seen once. Per germline, CDR1 SGHKS and CDR2 YYEKEE (reference sequence). CDR3 length: 14 amino acids. Trimming cost V 5 bases and J 0 bases, with 9 bases left between them. The sequence came from an adult with an advanced solid tumor such as melanoma, head and neck, liver or kidney cancer. V gene TRBV5-5 combines with J gene TRBJ1-3; D gene ambiguous. The specimen comprised CD4+ or CD8+ T cells sorted from blood, sampled in a trial of the OX40 agonist ivuxolimab. The CDR3 bases are TGTGCCAGCAGAGATCAGAGCTCTGGAAACACCATATATTTT. Protein: CASRDQSSGNTIYF. The whole variable domain, filled in from reference TRBV5-5 and TRBJ1-3, reads DAGVTQSPTHLIKTRGQQVTLRCSPISGHKSVSWYQQVLGQGPQFIFQYYEKEERGRGNFPDRFSARQFPNYSSELNVNALLLGDSALYLCASRDQSSGNTIYFGEGSWLTVV.